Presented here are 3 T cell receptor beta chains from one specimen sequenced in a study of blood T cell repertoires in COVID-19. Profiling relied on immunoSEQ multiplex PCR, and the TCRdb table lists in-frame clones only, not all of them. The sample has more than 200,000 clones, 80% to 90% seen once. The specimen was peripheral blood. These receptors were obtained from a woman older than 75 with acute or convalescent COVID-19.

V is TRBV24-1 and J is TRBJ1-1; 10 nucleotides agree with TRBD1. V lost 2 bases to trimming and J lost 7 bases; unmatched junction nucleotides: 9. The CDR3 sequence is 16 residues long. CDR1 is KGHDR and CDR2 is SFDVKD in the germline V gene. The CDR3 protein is CATSDSGQGFPYEAFF. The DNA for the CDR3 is TGTGCCACCAGTGATTCGGGACAGGGGTTTCCGTATGAAGCTTTCTTT.

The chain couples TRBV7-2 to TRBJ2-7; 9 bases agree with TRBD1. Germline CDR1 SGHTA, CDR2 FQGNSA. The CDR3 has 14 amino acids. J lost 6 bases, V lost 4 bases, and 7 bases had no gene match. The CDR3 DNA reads TGTGCCAGCAGCTCATCCGGGACAGGGTTCGAGCAGTACTTC. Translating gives CASSSSGTGFEQYF. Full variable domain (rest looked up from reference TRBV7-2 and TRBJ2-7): GAGVSQSPSNKVTEKGKDVELRCDPISGHTALYWYRQSLGQGLEFLIYFQGNSAPDKSGLPSDRFSAERTGGSVSTLTIQRTQQEDSAVYLCASSSSGTGFEQYFGPGTRLTVT.

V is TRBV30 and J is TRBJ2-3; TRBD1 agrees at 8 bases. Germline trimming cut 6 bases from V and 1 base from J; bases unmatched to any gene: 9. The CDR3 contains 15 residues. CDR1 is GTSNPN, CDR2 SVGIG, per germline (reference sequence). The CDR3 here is CACPPEGQGTDTQYF. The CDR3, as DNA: TGTGCCTGTCCCCCTGAGGGACAGGGCACAGATACGCAGTATTTT.